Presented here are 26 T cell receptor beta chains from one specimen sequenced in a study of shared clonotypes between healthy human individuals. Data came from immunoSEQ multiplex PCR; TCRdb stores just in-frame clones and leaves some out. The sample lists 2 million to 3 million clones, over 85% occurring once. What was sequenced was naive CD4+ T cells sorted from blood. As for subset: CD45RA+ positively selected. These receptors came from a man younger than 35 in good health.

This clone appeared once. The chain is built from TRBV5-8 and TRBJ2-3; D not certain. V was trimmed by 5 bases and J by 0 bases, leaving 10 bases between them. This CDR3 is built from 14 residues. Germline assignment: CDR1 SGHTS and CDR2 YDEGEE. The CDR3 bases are TGTGCCAGCAGAAACGAACCTAGCACAGATACGCAGTATTTT. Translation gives CASRNEPSTDTQYF.

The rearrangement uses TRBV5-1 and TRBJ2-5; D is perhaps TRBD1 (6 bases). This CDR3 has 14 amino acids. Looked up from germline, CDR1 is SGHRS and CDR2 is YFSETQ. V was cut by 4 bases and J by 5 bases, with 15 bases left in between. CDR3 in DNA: TGCGCCAGCAGCCCTGGACAGAGCCGGGAGACCCAGTACTTC. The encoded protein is CASSPGQSRETQYF.

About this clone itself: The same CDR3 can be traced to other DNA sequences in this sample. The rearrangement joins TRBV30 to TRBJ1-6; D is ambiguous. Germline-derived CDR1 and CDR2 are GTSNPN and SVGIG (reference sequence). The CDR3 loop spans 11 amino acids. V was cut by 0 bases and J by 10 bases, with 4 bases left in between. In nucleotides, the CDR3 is TGTGCCTGGAGTGTCGGCTCACCCCTCCACTTT. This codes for CAWSVGSPLHF.

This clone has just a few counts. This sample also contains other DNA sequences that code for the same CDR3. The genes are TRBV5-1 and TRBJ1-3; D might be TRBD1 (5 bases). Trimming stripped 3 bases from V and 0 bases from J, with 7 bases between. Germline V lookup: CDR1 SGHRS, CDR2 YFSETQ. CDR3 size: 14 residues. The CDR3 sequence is CASSSQGSGNTIYF. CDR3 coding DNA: TGCGCCAGCAGCTCCCAGGGCTCTGGAAACACCATATATTTT.

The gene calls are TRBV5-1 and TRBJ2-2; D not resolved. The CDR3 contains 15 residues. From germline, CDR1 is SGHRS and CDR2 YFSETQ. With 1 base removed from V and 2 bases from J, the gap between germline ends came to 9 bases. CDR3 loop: CASSLSVGNTGELFF. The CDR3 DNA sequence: TGCGCCAGCAGCTTGTCCGTCGGCAACACCGGGGAGCTGTTTTTT.

In nucleotides, the CDR3 is TGTGCCAGCAGCTCTCCCGCTAGCAATCAGCCCCAGCATTTT. Amino acid sequence: CASSSPASNQPQHF. The gene calls are TRBV7-9 and TRBJ1-5; D gene uncertain. CDR3 size: 14 residues. Germline CDR1 and CDR2: SEHNR and FQNEAQ (reference sequence). Between the trimmed V and J ends, which lost 4 bases and 0 bases, there was a span of 7 bases. Complete variable domain (other parts from reference TRBV7-9 and TRBJ1-5): DTGVSQNPRHKITKRGQNVTFRCDPISEHNRLYWYRQTLGQGPEFLTYFQNEAQLEKSRLLSDRFSAERPKGSFSTLEIQRTEQGDSAMYLCASSSPASNQPQHFGDGTRLSIL.

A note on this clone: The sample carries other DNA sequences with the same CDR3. CDR3 nucleotide sequence: TGCGCCAGCAGCCAGCAAACAGGGAACACTGAAGCTTTCTTT. Its translation is CASSQQTGNTEAFF. The chain has TRBV4-3 and TRBJ1-1; D perhaps matches TRBD1 (5 bases). V lost 3 bases, J lost 1 base, and 9 bases lay in between. The CDR3 is made up of 14 amino acids. Germline V lookup: CDR1 LGHNA, CDR2 YSLEER.

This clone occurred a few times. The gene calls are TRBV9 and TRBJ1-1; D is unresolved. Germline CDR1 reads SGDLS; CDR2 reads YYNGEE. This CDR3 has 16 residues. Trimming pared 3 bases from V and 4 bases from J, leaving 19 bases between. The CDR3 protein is CASSEGLGQLVTEAFF. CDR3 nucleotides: TGTGCCAGCAGCGAGGGCCTCGGTCAGCTCGTCACTGAAGCTTTCTTT.

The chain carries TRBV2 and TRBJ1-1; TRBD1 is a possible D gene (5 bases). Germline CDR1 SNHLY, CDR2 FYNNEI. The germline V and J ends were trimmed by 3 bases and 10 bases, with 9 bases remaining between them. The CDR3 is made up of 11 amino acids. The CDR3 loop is CASSEPGGAFF. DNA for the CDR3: TGTGCCAGCAGTGAGCCGGGGGGAGCTTTCTTT.

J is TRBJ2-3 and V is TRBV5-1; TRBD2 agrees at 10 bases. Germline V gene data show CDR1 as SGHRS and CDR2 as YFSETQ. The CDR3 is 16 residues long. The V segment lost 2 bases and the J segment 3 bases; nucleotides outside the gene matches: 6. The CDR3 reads CASSFGNSGGTDTQYF. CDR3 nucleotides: TGCGCCAGCAGCTTCGGGAATAGCGGGGGGACAGATACGCAGTATTTT.

Here the CDR3 DNA reads TGTGCCACCAGCGTGGAGGGAGCAGGGCAAGAAAAACTGTTTTTT. This sequence encodes CATSVEGAGQEKLFF. The V and J genes are TRBV15 and TRBJ1-4, with D possibly being TRBD1 (5 bases). The CDR3 length is 15 residues. The germline V gene encodes CDR1 LNHNV and CDR2 YYDKDF (reference sequence). The V end was cut by 5 bases, the J end by 8 bases, with 18 bases between.

The CDR3 DNA reads TGTGCCAGCAGTGCGGCAGGATATAATTCACCCCTCCACTTT. Its translation is CASSAAGYNSPLHF. The chain recombines TRBV25-1 with TRBJ1-6, with unresolved D. Germline lookup yields CDR1 MGHDK and CDR2 SYGVNS. CDR3 length: 14 amino acids. Trimming stripped 4 bases from V and 4 bases from J, with 8 bases between.

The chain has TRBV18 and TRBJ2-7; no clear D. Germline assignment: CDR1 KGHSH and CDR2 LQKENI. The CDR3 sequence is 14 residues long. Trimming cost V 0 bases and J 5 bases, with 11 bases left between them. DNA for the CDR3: TGTGCCAGCTCACCACCGGCCCCCGGAGACGAGCAGTACTTC. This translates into CASSPPAPGDEQYF.

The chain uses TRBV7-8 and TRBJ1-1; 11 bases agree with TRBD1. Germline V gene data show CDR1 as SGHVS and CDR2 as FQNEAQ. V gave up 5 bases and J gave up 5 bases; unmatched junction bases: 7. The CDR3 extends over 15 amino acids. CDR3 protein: CASSKDRGRGTEAFF. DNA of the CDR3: TGTGCCAGCAGCAAGGACAGGGGGCGCGGGACTGAAGCTTTCTTT.

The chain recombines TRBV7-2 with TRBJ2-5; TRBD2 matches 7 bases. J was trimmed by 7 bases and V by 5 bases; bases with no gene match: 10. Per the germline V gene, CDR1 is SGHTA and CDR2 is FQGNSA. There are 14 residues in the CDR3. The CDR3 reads CASSTLSPGGTQYF. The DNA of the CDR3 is TGTGCCAGCAGCACCCTGAGCCCGGGAGGGACCCAGTACTTC.

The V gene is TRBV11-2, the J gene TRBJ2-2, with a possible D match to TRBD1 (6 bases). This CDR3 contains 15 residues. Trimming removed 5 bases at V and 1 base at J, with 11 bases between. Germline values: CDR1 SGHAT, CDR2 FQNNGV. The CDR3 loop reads CASSLGTKNTGELFF. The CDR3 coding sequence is TGTGCCAGCAGCCTCGGGACAAAGAACACCGGGGAGCTGTTTTTT.

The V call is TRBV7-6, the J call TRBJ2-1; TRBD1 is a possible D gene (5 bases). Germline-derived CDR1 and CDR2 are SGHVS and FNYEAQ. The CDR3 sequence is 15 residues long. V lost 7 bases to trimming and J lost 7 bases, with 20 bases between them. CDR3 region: CASTSGQGGRNEQFF. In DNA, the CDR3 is TGTGCCAGCACCTCAGGGCAGGGTGGTCGAAATGAGCAGTTCTTC.

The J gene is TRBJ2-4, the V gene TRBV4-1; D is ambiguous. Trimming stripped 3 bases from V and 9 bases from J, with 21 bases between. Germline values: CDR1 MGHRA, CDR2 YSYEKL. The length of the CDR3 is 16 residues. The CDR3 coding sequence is TGCGCCAGCAGCCACGCATCCCAGGATTTTCGAGGCATTCAGTACTTC. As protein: CASSHASQDFRGIQYF.

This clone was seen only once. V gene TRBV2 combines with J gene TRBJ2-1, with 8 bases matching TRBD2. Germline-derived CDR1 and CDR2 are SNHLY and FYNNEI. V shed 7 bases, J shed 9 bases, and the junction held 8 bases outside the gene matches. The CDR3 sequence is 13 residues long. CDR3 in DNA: TGTGCCAGCACTGGACTAGCTGGGTTTGAGCAGTTCTTC. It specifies CASTGLAGFEQFF.

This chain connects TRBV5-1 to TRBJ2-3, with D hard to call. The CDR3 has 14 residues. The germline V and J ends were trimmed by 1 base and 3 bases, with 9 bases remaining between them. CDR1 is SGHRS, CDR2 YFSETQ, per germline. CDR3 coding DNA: TGCGCCAGCAGCTTGTGGGGTTTGACAGATACGCAGTATTTT. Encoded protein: CASSLWGLTDTQYF.

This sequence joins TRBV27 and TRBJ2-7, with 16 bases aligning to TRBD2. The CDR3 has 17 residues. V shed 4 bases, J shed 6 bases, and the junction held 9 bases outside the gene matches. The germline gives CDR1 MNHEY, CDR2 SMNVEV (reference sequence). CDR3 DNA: TGTGCCAGCAGTTCCGGGACTAGCGGGGGGGCGCAGTCCGAGCAGTACTTC. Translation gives CASSSGTSGGAQSEQYF.

The CDR3 coding sequence is TGTGCCAGCAGTTACAAGGACTGGGCCTACGAGCAGTACTTC. Translation: CASSYKDWAYEQYF. The rearrangement joins TRBV6-6 to TRBJ2-7, with D perhaps matching TRBD2 (5 bases). With 2 bases removed from V and 2 bases from J, the gap between germline ends came to 10 bases. This CDR3 contains 14 residues. Germline V gives CDR1 MNHNY, CDR2 SVGAGI (reference sequence).

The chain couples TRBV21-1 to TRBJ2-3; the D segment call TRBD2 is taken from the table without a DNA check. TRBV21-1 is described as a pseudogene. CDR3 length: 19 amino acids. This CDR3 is CASSKSRRKGGRKTDTQYF. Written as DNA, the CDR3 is TGTGCCAGCAGCAAAAGTCGCAGGAAGGGCGGGAGAAAAACAGATACGCAGTATTTT.

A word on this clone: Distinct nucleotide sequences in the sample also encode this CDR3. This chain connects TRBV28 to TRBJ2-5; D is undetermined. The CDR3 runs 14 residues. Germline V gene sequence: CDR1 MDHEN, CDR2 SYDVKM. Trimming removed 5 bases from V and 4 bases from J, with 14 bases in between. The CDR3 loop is CASSLVGGGETQYF. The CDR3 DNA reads TGTGCCAGCAGTCTTGTGGGTGGCGGAGAGACCCAGTACTTC.

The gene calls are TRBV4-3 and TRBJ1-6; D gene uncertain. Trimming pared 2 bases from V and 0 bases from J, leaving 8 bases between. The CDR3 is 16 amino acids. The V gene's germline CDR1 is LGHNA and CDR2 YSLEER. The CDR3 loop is CASSQKQSSYNSPLHF. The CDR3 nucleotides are TGCGCCAGCAGCCAAAAACAGAGCTCCTATAATTCACCCCTCCACTTT.

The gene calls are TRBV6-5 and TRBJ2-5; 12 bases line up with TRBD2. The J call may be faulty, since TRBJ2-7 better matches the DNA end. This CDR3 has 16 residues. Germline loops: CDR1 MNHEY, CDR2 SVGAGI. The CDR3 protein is CASSYTRLAGAYEQYF. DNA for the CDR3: TGTGCCAGCAGTTACACCCGACTAGCGGGAGCCTACGAGCAGTACTTC.